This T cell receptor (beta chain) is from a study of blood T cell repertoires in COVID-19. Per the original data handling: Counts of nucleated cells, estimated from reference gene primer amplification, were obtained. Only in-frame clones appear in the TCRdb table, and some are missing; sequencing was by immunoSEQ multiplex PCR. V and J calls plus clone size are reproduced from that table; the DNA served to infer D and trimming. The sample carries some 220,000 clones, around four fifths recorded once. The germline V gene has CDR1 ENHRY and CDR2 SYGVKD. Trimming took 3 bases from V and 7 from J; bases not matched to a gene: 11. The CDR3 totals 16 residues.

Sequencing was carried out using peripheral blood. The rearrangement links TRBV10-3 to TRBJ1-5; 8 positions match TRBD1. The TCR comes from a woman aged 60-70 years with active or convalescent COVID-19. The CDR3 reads CAISDPDRGARQPQHF. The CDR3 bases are TGTGCCATCAGTGACCCTGACAGGGGTGCAAGACAGCCCCAGCATTTT.